Each of the 22 T cell receptor beta chains below was sequenced from the same sample in a study of T cell responses to AZD1222 COVID-19 vaccine. The repertoire was sequenced with immunoSEQ multiplex PCR; TCRdb's copy has only in-frame clones and lacks some. Of some 120,000 clones in the sample, over 75% were seen once. The specimen was peripheral blood, collected on day 0 of AZD1222 vaccination. Receptor source: an adult in good health.

The chain recombines TRBV2 with TRBJ2-2; 9 bases match TRBD1. The CDR3 extends over 15 amino acids. Germline lookup yields CDR1 SNHLY and CDR2 FYNNEI. V gave up 6 bases and J gave up 2 bases; unmatched junction bases: 4. DNA of the CDR3: TGTGCCAGCAGCGGACAGGGGCCAAACACCGGGGAGCTGTTTTTT. Residues: CASSGQGPNTGELFF.

J is TRBJ2-1 and V is TRBV7-2, with 9 bases identical to TRBD2. Germline loops: CDR1 SGHTA, CDR2 FQGNSA. Trimming removed 1 base from V and 12 bases from J; junction bases left unmatched: 7. The CDR3 spans 14 residues. Written as DNA, the CDR3 is TGTGCCAGCAGCTTAGAAGGCGGGAGGGCTAGGCAGTTCTTC. Translation gives CASSLEGGRARQFF.

The rearrangement uses TRBV20-1 and TRBJ1-5; D unresolved. The V and J ends lost 3 bases and 6 bases respectively, with 12 bases between them. The CDR3 runs to 13 residues. Germline V gene lookup returns CDR1 DFQATT and CDR2 SNEGSKA (reference sequence). The CDR3 DNA reads TGCAGTGCTAGTTGGCGTCCCTCTCAGCCCCAGCATTTT. Amino acids: CSASWRPSQPQHF.

The chain employs TRBV19 and TRBJ2-1, with a possible D match to TRBD2 (6 bases). CDR3 length: 17 amino acids. From germline, CDR1 is LNHDA and CDR2 SQIVND (reference sequence). The V end lost 3 bases, the J end lost 0 bases, and 15 bases lay between the germline ends. CDR3 DNA: TGTGCCAGTAGTATTTACGGGGCCGGGAGCTCCTACAATGAGCAGTTCTTC. Protein sequence: CASSIYGAGSSYNEQFF.

The V call is TRBV5-1, the J call TRBJ1-1; TRBD1 is a possible D gene (5 bases). The V end was cut by 0 bases, the J end by 2 bases, with 8 bases between. The CDR3 length is 14 residues. Germline CDR1 and CDR2: SGHRS and YFSETQ. CDR3 region: CASSLVGANTEAFF. The CDR3 nucleotides are TGCGCCAGCAGCTTGGTTGGGGCAAACACTGAAGCTTTCTTT.

This clone came up once. The chain has TRBV4-2 and TRBJ1-2, with 9 bases identical to TRBD1. Germline V gene sequence: CDR1 LGHNA, CDR2 YNFKEQ. Germline trimming cut 0 bases from V and 7 bases from J; bases unmatched to any gene: 9. The CDR3 loop spans 16 amino acids. CDR3: CASSQEGDRARRGYTF. The CDR3 bases are TGTGCCAGCAGCCAAGAGGGGGACAGGGCACGACGTGGCTACACCTTC.

This sequence joins TRBV18 and TRBJ2-3; D ambiguous. CDR1 KGHSH and CDR2 LQKENI come from the germline V gene. With 6 bases removed from V and 1 base from J, the gap between germline ends came to 11 bases. This CDR3 spans 14 amino acids. The CDR3 bases are TGTGCCAGCTCTGACACTCAACGCACAGATACGCAGTATTTT. Translated, it gives CASSDTQRTDTQYF.

V and J are TRBV29-1 and TRBJ1-4, with D unclear. CDR3 length: 12 amino acids. Trimming removed 1 base at V and 7 bases at J, with 7 bases between. Per germline, CDR1 SQVTM and CDR2 ANQGSEA. CDR3 loop: CSVEGEGEKLFF. The CDR3 nucleotides are TGCAGCGTTGAAGGGGAGGGTGAAAAACTGTTTTTT.

This clone appeared a few times. The gene calls are TRBV21-1 and TRBJ1-5. TRBV21-1 is annotated as a pseudogene. The CDR3 covers 15 residues. The CDR3 nucleotides are TGTGCCAGTTCTAACAGGGAGGCGTTCCGTCAGCCCCAGCATTTT. It codes for CASSNREAFRQPQHF.

This clone was counted a few times. This chain connects TRBV5-1 to TRBJ2-1; 7 bases line up with TRBD2. The CDR3 extends over 15 amino acids. The V gene end was trimmed by 4 bases and the J gene end by 7 bases; junction bases not matched to a gene: 11. Germline V gives CDR1 SGHRS, CDR2 YFSETQ. CDR3 protein: CASSPESGEGNEQFF. The DNA for the CDR3 is TGCGCCAGCAGCCCCGAGAGCGGGGAGGGGAATGAGCAGTTCTTC.

The V and J genes are TRBV19 and TRBJ1-6, with 7 bases aligning to TRBD1. V was clipped by 5 bases and J by 5 bases; unmatched bases: 3. Per the germline V gene, CDR1 is LNHDA and CDR2 is SQIVND (reference sequence). The CDR3 runs to 14 residues. The DNA for the CDR3 is TGTGCCAGTAGTCCAGGGGGTCATAATTCACCCCTCCACTTT. Translation: CASSPGGHNSPLHF.

This rearrangement joins TRBV28 to TRBJ2-5; D gene unclear. Looked up from germline, CDR1 is MDHEN and CDR2 is SYDVKM. CDR3 length equals 14 residues. Between the trimmed V and J ends, which lost 6 bases and 2 bases, there was a span of 13 bases. CDR3: CASRVGRRQETQYF. The DNA for the CDR3 is TGTGCCAGCAGAGTTGGCAGGCGGCAAGAGACCCAGTACTTC.

J is TRBJ1-3 and V is TRBV28, with D maybe TRBD1 (6 bases). With 3 bases removed from V and 6 bases from J, the gap between germline ends came to 12 bases. The CDR3 is 14 amino acids. CDR1 is MDHEN and CDR2 is SYDVKM in the germline V gene. CDR3 in amino acids: CASSLRAGVNTIYF. The CDR3 bases are TGTGCCAGCAGTTTGAGGGCAGGGGTAAACACCATATATTTT. The variable domain in full, completed from reference TRBV28 and TRBJ1-3, reads DVKVTQSSRYLVKRTGEKVFLECVQDMDHENMFWYRQDPGLGLRLIYFSYDVKMKEKGDIPEGYSVSREKKERFSLILESASTNQTSMYLCASSLRAGVNTIYFGEGSWLTVV.

The J gene is TRBJ1-1, the V gene TRBV5-4, with 7 bases aligning to TRBD1. The CDR3 is 17 residues long. V trimming: 4 bases; J trimming: 0 bases; junction bases outside the gene matches: 12. Germline loops: CDR1 SGHNT, CDR2 YYREEE (reference sequence). CDR3 amino acids: CASSLGQQPTMNTEAFF. CDR3 in DNA: TGTGCCAGCAGCCTGGGACAGCAACCCACCATGAACACTGAAGCTTTCTTT.

The gene calls are TRBV15 and TRBJ1-1, with 7 positions matching TRBD1. Germline loops: CDR1 LNHNV, CDR2 YYDKDF (reference sequence). V shed 1 base, J shed 4 bases, and the junction held 6 bases outside the gene matches. This CDR3 spans 15 amino acids. CDR3 coding DNA: TGTGCCACCAGCAGAGGCCCCGGGACAGCCACTGAAGCTTTCTTT. Its translation is CATSRGPGTATEAFF.

The chain carries TRBV3-1 (or the pseudogene TRBV3-2) and TRBJ1-1, with TRBD1 as a possible D gene (6 bases). Trimming took 3 bases from V and 1 from J, leaving 9 bases between them. The V gene's germline CDR1 is LGHDT and CDR2 YNNKEL (reference sequence). CDR3 length: 14 residues. Here the CDR3 reads CASSHVQGNTEAFF. CDR3 nucleotide sequence: TGTGCCAGCAGCCATGTACAGGGGAACACTGAAGCTTTCTTT.

The chain carries TRBV5-1 and TRBJ1-2; weak D call: TRBD1 (5 bases). The CDR3 length is 13 residues. Trimming left V 4 bases short and J 4 bases short, with 11 bases between. Per the germline V gene, CDR1 is SGHRS and CDR2 is YFSETQ. In nucleotides, the CDR3 is TGCGCCAGCAGCCCCGGGACGTTCTATGGCTACACCTTC. It codes for CASSPGTFYGYTF.

This chain links TRBV4-2 with TRBJ1-3, with 12 bases that match TRBD1. CDR3 length: 19 residues. Germline V gene lookup returns CDR1 LGHNA and CDR2 YNFKEQ. V shed 5 bases and J 0 bases; nucleotides not matched to a gene: 11. The CDR3 here is CASSARDRGPLSSGNTIYF. For the CDR3, the DNA is TGTGCCAGCAGCGCCCGGGACAGGGGGCCCCTCAGCTCTGGAAACACCATATATTTT.

The chain employs TRBV19 and TRBJ1-1, with 7 bases that match TRBD1. The germline V gene encodes CDR1 LNHDA and CDR2 SQIVND (reference sequence). The CDR3 is 14 residues long. The V and J ends lost 5 bases and 7 bases, in that order; junction bases with no gene match: 10. CDR3 in DNA: TGTGCCAGTAGTCGCCCGACAGGGACGGATGAAGCTTTCTTT. Protein: CASSRPTGTDEAFF.

This sequence joins TRBV19 and TRBJ1-2, with D perhaps TRBD1 (6 bases). CDR3 length: 12 amino acids. CDR1 and CDR2 from the germline V gene are LNHDA and SQIVND (reference sequence). V lost 6 bases and J 4 bases, leaving 9 bases between the germline ends. Here the CDR3 DNA reads TGTGCCAGTAGCGGGGGGCCCTATGGCTACACCTTC. It yields the protein CASSGGPYGYTF.

This clone was seen more than once but under ten times. The chain is built from TRBV28 and TRBJ2-3, with 9 bases fitting TRBD2. The CDR3 length is 16 residues. J was trimmed by 3 bases and V by 1 base; bases with no gene match: 5. CDR1 and CDR2 (germline): MDHEN, SYDVKM. The DNA of the CDR3 is TGTGCCAGCAGTTTATCCGCTAGCGGGGATACAGATACGCAGTATTTT. It is translated as CASSLSASGDTDTQYF.

A few counts support this clone. V usage is TRBV24-1 and J usage is TRBJ2-7; D unclear. Germline loops: CDR1 KGHDR, CDR2 SFDVKD. V dropped 1 base and J dropped 6 bases, with 9 bases sitting between them. The CDR3 has 13 amino acids. CDR3 amino acids: CATSDFAYSEQYF. In nucleotides, the CDR3 is TGTGCCACCAGTGATTTCGCCTACTCCGAGCAGTACTTC.